Presented here are 22 T cell receptor beta chains from one specimen sequenced in a study of blood T cell repertoires in COVID-19. Using immunoSEQ multiplex PCR, the repertoire was profiled, and TCRdb retains in-frame clones only, with some absent. Here the sample spans fewer than 350,000 clones, around 88% being singletons. The material sequenced was peripheral blood. These TCRs come from a middle-aged man with acute or convalescent COVID-19.

The chain couples TRBV7-8 to TRBJ1-4; a weak D match, TRBD1 (5 bases). This CDR3 is built from 16 residues. The germline V gene encodes CDR1 SGHVS and CDR2 FQNEAQ. V shed 0 bases and J shed 8 bases, with 16 bases lying between them. The CDR3 sequence: CASSLAGGMEGEKLFF. In nucleotides, the CDR3 is TGTGCCAGCAGCTTAGCGGGGGGTATGGAAGGAGAAAAACTGTTTTTT.

This rearrangement joins TRBV11-1 to TRBJ2-1; TRBD1 is a possible D gene (6 bases). The V and J ends lost 7 bases and 11 bases respectively, with 18 bases between them. The CDR3 is 13 amino acids. Germline CDR1 is SGHAT and CDR2 is FQDESV (reference sequence). The CDR3, as DNA: TGTGCCAGCACCCCACAGACACAGGGCAAGCAGTTCTTC. Amino acid sequence: CASTPQTQGKQFF.

The chain combines TRBV11-2 with TRBJ2-3, with D perhaps matching TRBD1 (6 bases). Germline assignment: CDR1 SGHAT and CDR2 FQNNGV. The CDR3 sequence is 17 residues long. Trimming pared 4 bases from V and 6 bases from J, leaving 23 bases between. The CDR3 loop reads CASSWGGGFFRGDTQYF. The CDR3 bases are TGTGCCAGCAGCTGGGGTGGGGGCTTTTTCAGAGGGGATACGCAGTATTTT.

V usage is TRBV6-5 and J usage is TRBJ1-2, with TRBD1 matching over 7 bases. Trimming took 5 bases from V and 4 from J; bases not matched to a gene: 4. Germline V gene lookup returns CDR1 MNHEY and CDR2 SVGAGI. This CDR3 region has 13 residues. CDR3 DNA sequence: TGTGCCAGCAGTCCACAGGGGCCCTATGGCTACACCTTC. Protein product: CASSPQGPYGYTF.

CDR3 residues: CASSSLSGETEQFF. The CDR3 DNA reads TGTGCCAGCAGCTCGCTATCAGGGGAGACTGAGCAGTTCTTC. The chain recombines TRBV11-2 with TRBJ2-1, with a tentative D call TRBD1 (6 bases). From germline, CDR1 is SGHAT and CDR2 FQNNGV. The CDR3 contains 14 residues. Trimming took 4 bases from V and 9 from J, leaving 16 bases between them.

The chain employs TRBV3-1 (or the pseudogene TRBV3-2) and TRBJ2-7, with TRBD1 identical over 7 bases. Germline V gene lookup returns CDR1 LGHDT and CDR2 YNNKEL (reference sequence). The CDR3 covers 15 residues. V was clipped by 0 bases and J by 2 bases; unmatched bases: 4. Here the CDR3 reads CASSQEQGFTYEQYF. The CDR3 coding sequence is TGTGCCAGCAGCCAAGAACAGGGGTTCACCTACGAGCAGTACTTC.

This rearrangement joins TRBV19 to TRBJ1-1, with TRBD1 matching over 7 bases. V lost 10 bases and J lost 1; bases outside the gene matches: 3. The germline V gene has CDR1 LNHDA and CDR2 SQIVND (reference sequence). The CDR3 consists of 12 residues. The CDR3 DNA is TGTGCCATTCGGACAGGGAACACTGAAGCTTTCTTT. It translates to CAIRTGNTEAFF.

This rearrangement joins TRBV6-5 to TRBJ1-5; possibly TRBD1 for D (5 bases). Germline lookup yields CDR1 MNHEY and CDR2 SVGAGI. The CDR3 loop spans 13 amino acids. Between the trimmed V and J ends, which lost 8 bases and 7 bases, there was a span of 15 bases. CDR3 residues: CASSPSRGQPQHF. Written as DNA, the CDR3 is TGTGCCAGCTCCCCAAGCCGGGGGCAGCCCCAGCATTTT.

The chain links TRBV6-5 to TRBJ1-1; no clear D. CDR3 size: 13 residues. CDR1 and CDR2 (germline): MNHEY, SVGAGI. V dropped 3 bases and J dropped 2 bases, with 7 bases sitting between them. The CDR3 region has the DNA TGTGCCAGCAGTTATCAGGTTAACACTGAAGCTTTCTTT. Protein product: CASSYQVNTEAFF.

The chain is built from TRBV6-5 and TRBJ1-1, with 7 bases aligning to TRBD1. With V trimmed by 7 bases and J by 8 bases, 13 bases remained unmatched. The CDR3 is made up of 14 amino acids. The germline gives CDR1 MNHEY, CDR2 SVGAGI. As DNA, the CDR3 is TGTGCCAGCAACCAGGGGGGCGCGAAGACCGAAGCTTTCTTT. It codes for CASNQGGAKTEAFF.

This sequence joins TRBV30 and TRBJ1-5, with D possibly matching TRBD1 (5 bases). Trimming left V 0 bases short and J 7 bases short, with 13 bases between. CDR1 GTSNPN and CDR2 SVGIG come from the germline V gene (reference sequence). The CDR3 contains 14 residues. The CDR3 sequence: CAWSVETVGQPQHF. Here the CDR3 DNA reads TGTGCCTGGAGTGTGGAGACAGTAGGCCAGCCCCAGCATTTT.

The genes are TRBV10-2 and TRBJ1-1; D might be TRBD1 (6 bases). Germline V gives CDR1 WSHSY, CDR2 SAAADI. This CDR3 region has 14 residues. Trimming removed 0 bases at V and 6 bases at J, with 11 bases between. The CDR3 DNA is TGCGCCAGCAGTGAGTCAACAGGGTGGGCTGAAGCTTTCTTT. This gives the protein CASSESTGWAEAFF.

The chain joins TRBV28 to TRBJ2-1; 11 bases align to TRBD2. CDR3 length: 16 amino acids. J was trimmed by 5 bases and V by 5 bases; bases with no gene match: 8. Looked up from germline, CDR1 is MDHEN and CDR2 is SYDVKM. CDR3 sequence: CASSPLLAGVDNEQFF. DNA for the CDR3: TGTGCCAGCAGTCCTCTACTAGCGGGGGTAGACAATGAGCAGTTCTTC.

This rearrangement joins TRBV14 to TRBJ1-4; maybe TRBD1 (6 bases). Germline V gives CDR1 SGHDN, CDR2 FVKESK. The V and J ends lost 4 bases and 6 bases respectively, with 9 bases between them. The CDR3 consists of 13 residues. The CDR3 loop reads CASSPRGHEKLFF. The CDR3 coding sequence is TGTGCCAGCAGCCCCAGGGGACATGAAAAACTGTTTTTT.

The chain is built from TRBV2 and TRBJ1-1; TRBD1 is a possible D gene (5 bases). The CDR3 length is 13 residues. Looked up from germline, CDR1 is SNHLY and CDR2 is FYNNEI. V gave up 8 bases and J gave up 2 bases, with 12 bases separating them. Written as DNA, the CDR3 is TGTGCCAGCGTCCTGGGGGGAAACACTGAAGCTTTCTTT. Encoded protein: CASVLGGNTEAFF.

The V gene is TRBV15, the J gene TRBJ1-1; no definite D call. The V gene lost 3 bases and the J gene lost 8 bases, with 16 bases spanning the gap. The CDR3 contains 14 residues. Germline V gives CDR1 LNHNV, CDR2 YYDKDF (reference sequence). The chain's CDR3 is CATSSTQPGGEAFF. The CDR3 DNA reads as TGTGCCACCAGCAGCACGCAGCCGGGAGGGGAAGCTTTCTTT. The full variable domain, in which reference TRBV15 and TRBJ1-1 provide the parts outside the CDR3, is DAMVIQNPRYQVTQFGKPVTLSCSQTLNHNVMYWYQQKSSQAPKLLFHYYDKDFNNEADTPDNFQSRRPNTSFCFLDIRSPGLGDTAMYLCATSSTQPGGEAFFGQGTRLTVV.

The chain recombines TRBV29-1 with TRBJ1-2, with no clear D. Trimming shortened V by 6 bases and J by 4 bases, and 9 bases separated the two germline ends. CDR3 length: 11 residues. The germline gives CDR1 SQVTM, CDR2 ANQGSEA. The CDR3 region has the DNA TGCAGCGTCCAGGTGTTCTATGGCTACACCTTC. Translated: CSVQVFYGYTF.

The CDR3 region is CASSLARGRAGAEAFF. In nucleotides, the CDR3 is TGTGCCAGCAGCTTGGCCCGGGGCAGGGCGGGAGCTGAAGCTTTCTTT. The chain couples TRBV5-4 to TRBJ1-1, with a weak D call TRBD1 (5 bases). This CDR3 comprises 16 residues. The germline V gene has CDR1 SGHNT and CDR2 YYREEE (reference sequence). V was cut by 0 bases and J by 6 bases, with 18 bases left in between.

The chain couples TRBV5-1 to TRBJ2-6; TRBD2 is a possible D gene (5 bases). Germline V gene data show CDR1 as SGHRS and CDR2 as YFSETQ. V was trimmed by 4 bases and J by 2 bases, leaving 10 bases between them. The CDR3 length is 15 residues. CDR3 sequence (DNA): TGCGCCAGCAGCCTGACGGGGACTGGGGCCAACGTCCTGACTTTC. This gives the protein CASSLTGTGANVLTF. The whole variable domain, filled in from reference TRBV5-1 and TRBJ2-6, reads KAGVTQTPRYLIKTRGQQVTLSCSPISGHRSVSWYQQTPGQGLQFLFEYFSETQRNKGNFPGRFSGRQFSNSRSEMNVSTLELGDSALYLCASSLTGTGANVLTFGAGSRLTVL.

V usage is TRBV2 and J usage is TRBJ1-5, with D maybe TRBD1 (6 bases). The V end lost 6 bases, the J end lost 0 bases, and 12 bases lay between the germline ends. CDR1 SNHLY and CDR2 FYNNEI come from the germline V gene. The CDR3 is 15 amino acids. CDR3 protein: CASRGTLDSNQPQHF. In DNA form, the CDR3 reads TGTGCCAGCAGGGGGACACTAGATAGCAATCAGCCCCAGCATTTT.

The J gene is TRBJ2-2, the V gene TRBV24-1; 8 bases are shared with TRBD1. V lost 4 bases to trimming and J lost 1 base; unmatched junction nucleotides: 4. CDR1 is KGHDR and CDR2 is SFDVKD in the germline V gene. The CDR3 loop spans 16 amino acids. CDR3 bases: TGTGCCACCAGTGACACAGGGGGTCAGAACACCGGGGAGCTGTTTTTT. It codes for CATSDTGGQNTGELFF.

V is TRBV21-1 and J is TRBJ2-7; the table names TRBD2, a call not compared with the DNA. TRBV21-1 is given as a pseudogene. There are 15 residues in the CDR3. The CDR3 spells CASSKWGTLSYEQYF. CDR3 nucleotides: TGTGCCAGCAGCAAATGGGGGACTCTCTCCTACGAGCAGTACTTC.